These 4 T cell receptor beta chains share one sample of origin, sequenced in a study of blood T cells in healthy people across ages. The use of a sample-barcoded 5' primer and a J-beta primer mix characterized a second PCR of 7 to 11 cycles. TCRdb re-analysed the 5' RACE reads in MiXCR, keeping a single row per CDR3 protein. The sample carries about 640,000 distinct CDR3 sequences, around three fifths recorded once. Specimen: blood. The source is a man aged 55 to 69 in good health.

In its sample, this clonotype was seen a few times. The chain has TRBV2 and TRBJ2-3, with a possible D match to TRBD2 (6 bases). V was pared by 4 bases and J by 3 bases, with 14 bases between. The CDR3 totals 15 residues. CDR1 and CDR2 from the germline V gene are SNHLY and FYNNEI. CDR3 amino acids: CASSGSRGRTDTQYF. The CDR3 DNA reads TGTGCCAGCAGTGGAAGTCGGGGGAGGACAGATACGCAGTATTTT.

The chain is built from TRBV6-5 and TRBJ1-2; weak D call: TRBD1 (5 bases). Per germline, CDR1 MNHEY and CDR2 SVGAGI. Trimming stripped 0 bases from V and 4 bases from J, with 15 bases between. This CDR3 is 16 amino acids long. The CDR3 nucleotides are TGTGCCAGCAGTTACTCGGTCCTAGGGGATACCTATGGCTACACCTTC. Protein product: CASSYSVLGDTYGYTF.

The rearrangement links TRBV3-1 to TRBJ1-5; D gene uncertain. This CDR3 has 16 amino acids. From germline, CDR1 is LGHDT and CDR2 YNNKEL (reference sequence). V shed 0 bases and J shed 6 bases, with 15 bases lying between them. CDR3 sequence reads: CASSQDASGGFQPQHF. In nucleotides, the CDR3 is TGTGCCAGCAGCCAAGATGCATCTGGAGGCTTTCAGCCCCAGCATTTT.

This clonotype was detected only a few times. The chain couples TRBV6-6 to TRBJ1-5; D gene unclear. The germline gives CDR1 MNHNY, CDR2 SVGAGI (reference sequence). V gave up 6 bases and J gave up 1 base, with 4 bases separating them. The CDR3 is 12 amino acids. The DNA for the CDR3 is TGTGCCAGCAGACAGAGCAATCAGCCCCAGCATTTT. Protein product: CASRQSNQPQHF.